These T cell receptor beta chains were read from a single sample in a study of CD8 T cell repertoires and HIV-1 epitope variants. TCRdb's table, derived via immunoSEQ multiplex PCR, lists solely in-frame clones and lacks some. This table has over 4,000 clones, over 65% appearing once. Antigen specificity for these receptors is unknown. Material: cultured CD8+ T cells derived from PBMCs. The receptors derive from a male donor with HIV. Each CDR3 is given with its conserved first and last residue. Each record gives: D gene, clone size, J gene, V gene, CDR3 DNA, CDR3 protein. A D gene is named only where the DNA matches it firmly. Clone size, where shown, is once, few, many, or a class for clones that have expanded.

d_call: TRBD1
clone_size: .
j_call: TRBJ2-7
v_call: TRBV7-2
cdr3_nt: TGTGCCAGCAGCCCCACTACAGGGGGCTGGGAGCAGTACTTC
cdr3_aa: CASSPTTGGWEQYF

d_call: TRBD2
clone_size: .
j_call: TRBJ2-3
v_call: TRBV6-4
cdr3_nt: TGTGCCAGCAGTGACTCCGGGACTAGCGGGGCAGATACGCAGTATTTT
cdr3_aa: CASSDSGTSGADTQYF

d_call: TRBD1
clone_size: .
j_call: TRBJ2-1
v_call: TRBV9
cdr3_nt: TGTGCCAGCAGCGTATGGGGACAGGGGGCGGATGAGCAGTTCTTC
cdr3_aa: CASSVWGQGADEQFF

d_call: .
clone_size: .
j_call: TRBJ1-4
v_call: TRBV6-5
cdr3_nt: TGTGCCAGCAGGGCCCGGGAAAAACTGTTTTTT
cdr3_aa: CASRAREKLFF

d_call: .
clone_size: .
j_call: TRBJ2-6
v_call: TRBV6-7
cdr3_nt: TGTGCCAGCAGTCCAGTGACGCGTTTACAAAGTCGGGCCAACGTCCTGACTTTC
cdr3_aa: CASSPVTRLQSRANVLTF

d_call: TRBD2
clone_size: .
j_call: TRBJ2-1
v_call: TRBV9
cdr3_nt: TGTGCCAGCAGCAACACCGGGGGGACCAATGAGCAGTTCTTC
cdr3_aa: CASSNTGGTNEQFF

d_call: TRBD2
clone_size: .
j_call: TRBJ2-3
v_call: TRBV5-6
cdr3_nt: TGTGCCAGCGGCTGGGAAGGTCTGACACGGGAGGGGACAGATACGCAGTATTTT
cdr3_aa: CASGWEGLTREGTDTQYF

d_call: TRBD1
clone_size: .
j_call: TRBJ2-7
v_call: TRBV5-1
cdr3_nt: TGCGCCAGCAGCTTGGATGGGGACAGGGGGTGGGGCGAGCAGTACTTC
cdr3_aa: CASSLDGDRGWGEQYF

d_call: TRBD2
clone_size: .
j_call: TRBJ2-1
v_call: TRBV5-4
cdr3_nt: TGTGCCAGCAGCCAGGGCGGGGGGGGCAATGAGCAGTTCTTC
cdr3_aa: CASSQGGGGNEQFF

d_call: .
clone_size: .
j_call: TRBJ2-5
v_call: TRBV6-1
cdr3_nt: TGTGCCAGCAACCGGGAGCGAGAGACCCAGTACTTC
cdr3_aa: CASNRERETQYF

d_call: TRBD1
clone_size: .
j_call: TRBJ2-6
v_call: TRBV7-9
cdr3_nt: TGTGCCAGCAGCTTACCCGGACAGGGGAATGCTGGGGCCAACGTCCTGACTTTC
cdr3_aa: CASSLPGQGNAGANVLTF

d_call: .
clone_size: few
j_call: TRBJ1-1
v_call: TRBV19
cdr3_nt: TGTGCCAGTAGTATAGACGTTACCGGGACAATGAACACTGAAGCTTTCTTT
cdr3_aa: CASSIDVTGTMNTEAFF

d_call: .
clone_size: .
j_call: TRBJ1-1
v_call: TRBV5-6
cdr3_nt: TGTGCCAGCAGCTTTAAGGGACCCCAGAACACTGAAGCTTTCTTT
cdr3_aa: CASSFKGPQNTEAFF

d_call: .
clone_size: .
j_call: TRBJ1-2
v_call: TRBV28
cdr3_nt: TGTGCCAGCAGTTTATGGCAGCGCGATGGCTACACCTTC
cdr3_aa: CASSLWQRDGYTF

d_call: TRBD1
clone_size: few
j_call: TRBJ2-7
v_call: TRBV27
cdr3_nt: TGTGCCAGCAGCAACCAGGGACAGGGCCCCTACGAGCAGTACTTC
cdr3_aa: CASSNQGQGPYEQYF

d_call: .
clone_size: .
j_call: TRBJ1-1
v_call: TRBV4-3
cdr3_nt: TGCGCCAGCACCCAGGGGCTAGGCACTGAAGCTTTCTTT
cdr3_aa: CASTQGLGTEAFF

d_call: TRBD1
clone_size: .
j_call: TRBJ1-5
v_call: TRBV2
cdr3_nt: TGTGCCAGCAGCCCGACAGGGGGAAGCAATCAGCCCCAGCATTTT
cdr3_aa: CASSPTGGSNQPQHF

d_call: .
clone_size: few
j_call: TRBJ2-2
v_call: TRBV15
cdr3_nt: TGTGCCACCAGCCGTAGCAGGGAGAACACCGGGGAGCTGTTTTTT
cdr3_aa: CATSRSRENTGELFF

d_call: .
clone_size: .
j_call: TRBJ1-2
v_call: TRBV5-1
cdr3_nt: TGCGCCAGCAGCGTGGGGACGGGGGGCTACACCTTC
cdr3_aa: CASSVGTGGYTF

d_call: .
clone_size: .
j_call: TRBJ2-7
v_call: TRBV15
cdr3_nt: TGTGCCACCAGTCGTGAACAGGGTGCCCCCTACGAGCAGTACTTC
cdr3_aa: CATSREQGAPYEQYF

d_call: TRBD1
clone_size: once
j_call: TRBJ2-3
v_call: TRBV27
cdr3_nt: TGTGCCAGCAGTCAACCAGGGACAGGGAGGGGGTCAGATACGCAGTATTTT
cdr3_aa: CASSQPGTGRGSDTQYF

d_call: TRBD1
clone_size: .
j_call: TRBJ2-7
v_call: TRBV5-6
cdr3_nt: TGTGCCAGCAGCTTGGCCAGTGAATTCGACAGGGGACTCATCTACGAGCAGTACTTC
cdr3_aa: CASSLASEFDRGLIYEQYF

d_call: .
clone_size: .
j_call: TRBJ1-5
v_call: TRBV19
cdr3_nt: TGTGCCAGCACACTCGGGGGTATCTATCAGCCCCAGCATTTT
cdr3_aa: CASTLGGIYQPQHF

d_call: .
clone_size: once
j_call: TRBJ2-1
v_call: TRBV28
cdr3_nt: TGTGCCAGCAGTTTATACCCACTGGCGGGGACTTACAATGAGCAGTTCTTC
cdr3_aa: CASSLYPLAGTYNEQFF

d_call: .
clone_size: .
j_call: TRBJ2-5
v_call: TRBV29-1
cdr3_nt: TGCAGCGTTGAAGACCCCAGGGGCGCCCCAGAGACCCAGTACTTC
cdr3_aa: CSVEDPRGAPETQYF

d_call: TRBD1
clone_size: .
j_call: TRBJ1-6
v_call: TRBV5-4
cdr3_nt: TGTGCCAGCAGCTTGAATTATGGGACAGATAATTCACCCCTCCACTTT
cdr3_aa: CASSLNYGTDNSPLHF

d_call: .
clone_size: .
j_call: TRBJ2-7
v_call: TRBV6-6
cdr3_nt: TGTGCCAGCAGTTACTCGCCAGGGTTAGACTACGAGCAGTACTTC
cdr3_aa: CASSYSPGLDYEQYF

d_call: TRBD2
clone_size: .
j_call: TRBJ2-1
v_call: TRBV7-2
cdr3_nt: TGTGCCAGCAGCTTAAAGGTTCTAGCGGGAGTGGATGAGCAGTTCTTC
cdr3_aa: CASSLKVLAGVDEQFF

d_call: TRBD1
clone_size: .
j_call: TRBJ2-3
v_call: TRBV27
cdr3_nt: TGTGCCAGCAGCCGAATCCCGGGACAGAGGTCAGATACGCAGTATTTT
cdr3_aa: CASSRIPGQRSDTQYF

d_call: .
clone_size: .
j_call: TRBJ2-2
v_call: TRBV4-3
cdr3_nt: TGCGCCAGCAGCCAAGTCCCCTTCCGAGGGGGAGCCGGGGAGCTGTTTTTT
cdr3_aa: CASSQVPFRGGAGELFF

d_call: .
clone_size: .
j_call: TRBJ1-2
v_call: TRBV21-1
cdr3_nt: TGTGCCAGCAGCAACTCTGGAGGCTCGACCTATGGCTACACCTTC
cdr3_aa: CASSNSGGSTYGYTF

d_call: .
clone_size: .
j_call: TRBJ2-7
v_call: TRBV14
cdr3_nt: TGTGCCAGCAGCCACAATAGGGGGGCAGCGGGAGAGCAGTACTTC
cdr3_aa: CASSHNRGAAGEQYF

d_call: TRBD2
clone_size: .
j_call: TRBJ2-1
v_call: TRBV11-3
cdr3_nt: TGTGCCAGCAGCTTGGCTTCTAGCGGGGGGGATCCCTACAATGAGCAGTTCTTC
cdr3_aa: CASSLASSGGDPYNEQFF

d_call: .
clone_size: few
j_call: TRBJ2-7
v_call: TRBV9
cdr3_nt: TGTGCCAGCAGCGTAGATCCCTCTAGTTGGTCCGAGCAGTACTTC
cdr3_aa: CASSVDPSSWSEQYF